One sample yielded the 27 T cell receptor beta chains listed below, sequenced in a study of cytomegalovirus exposure and HLA in healthy donors. The PCR ran on 60 Vbeta and 13 Jbeta primers. Clones were sequenced by immunoSEQ multiplex PCR, and TCRdb holds only the in-frame ones, with some missing. The data contain under 130,000 clones, about 71% of them singletons. The sample consisted of PBMCs. The receptor set was obtained from a woman aged 45-65 years in good health and CMV-seronegative.

This clone was counted a few times. The rearrangement joins TRBV7-2 to TRBJ1-2, with 8 bases identical to TRBD1. V lost 4 bases to trimming and J lost 7 bases; unmatched junction nucleotides: 8. CDR1 SGHTA and CDR2 FQGNSA come from the germline V gene. The CDR3 contains 14 residues. The CDR3 coding sequence is TGTGCCAGCAGCTCTAAGACAGGGGTTTTTGGCTACACCTTC. Translating it yields CASSSKTGVFGYTF.

This clone showed up just a few times. The V and J genes are TRBV6-5 and TRBJ1-1, with 7 nucleotides matching TRBD1. The CDR3 extends over 14 amino acids. Losses at the gene ends were 2 bases for V and 7 bases for J; bases not matched to a gene: 7. Germline CDR1 is MNHEY and CDR2 is SVGAGI. CDR3 DNA: TGTGCCAGCAGTTACCGACAGAGGACAGGTGAAGCTTTCTTT. Residues: CASSYRQRTGEAFF.

The rearrangement uses TRBV6-1 and TRBJ2-5; the D gene is possibly TRBD1 (5 bases). Germline V CDR1 and CDR2: MNHNS, SASEGT. The CDR3 is 15 amino acids. The ends were cut back, 3 bases at V and 1 base at J, with 12 bases in the middle. As DNA, the CDR3 is TGTGCCAGCAGTGACGTTCTGACAGTCCAAGAGACCCAGTACTTC. Encoded protein: CASSDVLTVQETQYF.

This clone was detected only once. The chain recombines TRBV10-3 with TRBJ1-2; 8 positions agree with TRBD1. The CDR3 contains 14 residues. Losses at the gene ends were 4 bases for V and 5 bases for J; bases not matched to a gene: 6. Germline loops: CDR1 ENHRY, CDR2 SYGVKD. CDR3 sequence: CAISVRTGWYGYTF. For the CDR3, the DNA is TGTGCCATCAGTGTAAGGACAGGGTGGTATGGCTACACCTTC.

This clone was seen a handful of times. This chain connects TRBV14 to TRBJ2-5; 13 bases line up with TRBD2. After removal of 5 bases from V and 0 bases from J, the junction contained 9 bases not matched to a gene. This CDR3 is built from 18 residues. Looked up from germline, CDR1 is SGHDN and CDR2 is FVKESK. This CDR3 reads CASSTRTSGGRYQETQYF. Here the CDR3 DNA reads TGTGCCAGCAGCACTCGGACTAGCGGGGGACGGTACCAAGAGACCCAGTACTTC.

This chain uses TRBV4-3 with TRBJ2-1; D unresolved. Germline CDR1 LGHNA, CDR2 YSLEER. This CDR3 is 16 amino acids long. V was clipped by 0 bases and J by 2 bases, with 11 bases between them. In DNA form, the CDR3 reads TGCGCCAGCAGCCAAGATATTTCGCGGCCCTACAATGAGCAGTTCTTC. Residues: CASSQDISRPYNEQFF.

This clone was seen a few times. The V call is TRBV4-1, the J call TRBJ2-1; tentatively, D is TRBD2 (7 bases). V lost 0 bases to trimming and J lost 9 bases, with 21 bases between them. From germline, CDR1 is MGHRA and CDR2 YSYEKL. The CDR3 is made up of 17 amino acids. The CDR3 here is CASSQESGLGGFSEQFF. The DNA of the CDR3 is TGCGCCAGCAGCCAAGAATCAGGACTAGGGGGATTCAGTGAGCAGTTCTTC.

This rearrangement joins TRBV5-4 to TRBJ1-2, with TRBD1 matching 7 bases. Germline V gene data show CDR1 as SGHNT and CDR2 as YYREEE (reference sequence). This CDR3 comprises 14 residues. The ends lost 7 bases at V and 4 bases at J; junction bases unmatched: 10. The CDR3 nucleotides read TGTGCCAGCTTTCCCGGGACAGAGAGCTATGGCTACACCTTC. Amino acid sequence: CASFPGTESYGYTF.

About this clone: One end of the junction is discordant with germline, which a read error may explain. V usage is TRBV7-7 and J usage is TRBJ2-5, with TRBD2 matching 9 bases. CDR1 is SSHAT, CDR2 FNYEAQ, per germline (reference sequence). The CDR3 totals 17 residues. This chain's CDR3 is CASSLVRASGTPETQYF. In nucleotides, the CDR3 is TGTGCTAGCAGCTTAGTTCGGGCTAGCGGGACTCCAGAGACCCAGTACTTC.

Only a few counts were recorded for this clone. J is TRBJ2-3 and V is TRBV5-1; 9 nucleotides align to TRBD1. Trimming took 6 bases from V and 4 from J; bases not matched to a gene: 6. CDR1 and CDR2 from the germline V gene are SGHRS and YFSETQ. The CDR3 totals 14 residues. Here the CDR3 reads CASKTGTGSDTQYF. The DNA of the CDR3 is TGCGCCAGCAAGACGGGGACAGGGTCAGATACGCAGTATTTT.

J is TRBJ1-1 and V is TRBV10-3; 7 bases align to TRBD1. CDR1 is ENHRY and CDR2 is SYGVKD in the germline V gene. The V and J ends lost 4 bases and 1 base, in that order; junction bases with no gene match: 0. The CDR3 length is 13 residues. The CDR3 sequence is CAISGTGNTEAFF. The CDR3 coding sequence is TGTGCCATCAGTGGGACAGGGAACACTGAAGCTTTCTTT.

The rearrangement joins TRBV27 to TRBJ2-2; D is perhaps TRBD1 (6 bases). Germline values: CDR1 MNHEY, CDR2 SMNVEV (reference sequence). CDR3 size: 15 residues. The germline V and J ends were trimmed by 5 bases and 0 bases, with 10 bases remaining between them. The CDR3 sequence is CASSPGTTNTGELFF. For the CDR3, the DNA is TGTGCCAGCAGTCCAGGGACAACGAACACCGGGGAGCTGTTTTTT.

CDR3 residues: CASSAAGLNEKLFF. CDR3 nucleotides: TGTGCCAGCTCGGCAGCGGGACTTAATGAAAAACTGTTTTTT. The genes are TRBV18 and TRBJ1-4, with D maybe TRBD1 (5 bases). V was pared by 6 bases and J by 4 bases, with 12 bases between. The germline gives CDR1 KGHSH, CDR2 LQKENI. CDR3 length: 14 residues. Together with reference TRBV18 and TRBJ1-4, the CDR3 gives the full variable domain: NAGVMQNPRHLVRRRGQEARLRCSPMKGHSHVYWYRQLPEEGLKFMVYLQKENIIDESGMPKERFSAEFPKEGPSILRIQQVVRGDSAAYFCASSAAGLNEKLFFGSGTQLSVL.

V usage is TRBV19 and J usage is TRBJ2-1, with 14 bases matching TRBD2. J lost 1 base, V lost 4 bases, and 6 bases had no gene match. Germline CDR1 LNHDA, CDR2 SQIVND (reference sequence). The CDR3 totals 18 residues. The CDR3 sequence is CASSRGLAGAKSYNEQFF. CDR3 in DNA: TGTGCCAGTAGTAGGGGACTAGCGGGGGCGAAATCCTACAATGAGCAGTTCTTC.

The chain employs TRBV4-1 and TRBJ2-3, with 9 bases identical to TRBD1. Trimming at V came to 4 bases and at J to 5 bases, leaving 10 bases not matched to a gene. The CDR3 has 16 residues. Germline V CDR1 and CDR2: MGHRA, YSYEKL. CDR3 nucleotides: TGCGCCAGCAGCCCATCAAGGGACAGGGATGTAGATACGCAGTATTTT. Amino acids: CASSPSRDRDVDTQYF.

This clone has only a few counts. The CDR3 protein is CASSLVAVTDTQYF. The DNA of the CDR3 is TGTGCCAGCAGCTTAGTGGCGGTCACAGATACGCAGTATTTT. This chain links TRBV13 with TRBJ2-3; D is unclear. This CDR3 has 14 amino acids. Germline values: CDR1 PRHDT, CDR2 FYEKMQ (reference sequence). V lost 1 base to trimming and J lost 2 bases, with 7 bases between them.

The chain joins TRBV4-1 to TRBJ2-7; TRBD1 matches at 8 bases. Germline values: CDR1 MGHRA, CDR2 YSYEKL. Trimming removed 6 bases from V and 2 bases from J; junction bases left unmatched: 3. This CDR3 spans 13 amino acids. The CDR3 sequence is CASRDRETYEQYF. CDR3 DNA sequence: TGCGCCAGCAGGGACAGGGAGACCTACGAGCAGTACTTC.

The chain couples TRBV12-5 to TRBJ2-5; 12 bases map to TRBD2. Germline CDR1 LGHNT, CDR2 FRNRAP. This CDR3 comprises 18 residues. Trimming cost V 7 bases and J 2 bases; bases outside gene matches: 14. The CDR3 sequence: CASANGLAGGPWQETQYF. CDR3 in DNA: TGTGCTAGTGCCAACGGGCTAGCGGGAGGGCCATGGCAAGAGACCCAGTACTTC. The full variable domain, its missing parts supplied by reference TRBV12-5 and TRBJ2-5, is DARVTQTPRHKVTEMGQEVTMRCQPILGHNTVFWYRQTMMQGLELLAYFRNRAPLDDSGMPKDRFSAEMPDATLATLKIQPSEPRDSAVYFCASANGLAGGPWQETQYFGPGTRLLVL.

The CDR3 nucleotides read TGTGCCAGCAACCAGCGGGTCCCTTCCTACAATGAGCAGTTCTTC. Its protein product is CASNQRVPSYNEQFF. This chain connects TRBV5-5 to TRBJ2-1, with D maybe TRBD2 (6 bases). This CDR3 has 15 residues. V lost 6 bases, J lost 1 base, and 14 bases lay in between. Germline V lookup: CDR1 SGHKS, CDR2 YYEKEE (reference sequence). Supplemented by reference TRBV5-5 and TRBJ2-1, the full variable domain reads DAGVTQSPTHLIKTRGQQVTLRCSPISGHKSVSWYQQVLGQGPQFIFQYYEKEERGRGNFPDRFSARQFPNYSSELNVNALLLGDSALYLCASNQRVPSYNEQFFGPGTRLTVL.

This clone appeared a single time. The chain combines TRBV5-1 with TRBJ1-6; D is ambiguous. This CDR3 contains 14 residues. Germline CDR1 SGHRS, CDR2 YFSETQ. Trimming cost V 6 bases and J 7 bases, with 14 bases left between them. In DNA form, the CDR3 reads TGCGCCAGCACCCCCGGAGGATCAAATTCACCCCTCCACTTT. The encoded protein is CASTPGGSNSPLHF. The variable domain in full, with the rest retrieved from reference TRBV5-1 and TRBJ1-6, is KAGVTQTPRYLIKTRGQQVTLSCSPISGHRSVSWYQQTPGQGLQFLFEYFSETQRNKGNFPGRFSGRQFSNSRSEMNVSTLELGDSALYLCASTPGGSNSPLHFGNGTRLTVT.

Here the CDR3 reads CASSKAPGNSYEQYF. CDR3 in DNA: TGTGCCAGCAGCAAAGCCCCAGGGAATTCCTACGAGCAGTACTTC. The V gene is TRBV21-1, the J gene TRBJ2-7; the table's D gene call, TRBD1, was not cross checked with the DNA. TRBV21-1 has pseudogene status. This CDR3 has 15 amino acids.

This chain links TRBV5-1 with TRBJ2-7; 9 positions agree with TRBD1. This CDR3 has 14 amino acids. V dropped 1 base and J dropped 5; count of bases not matched to a gene: 4. CDR1 is SGHRS, CDR2 YFSETQ, per germline. CDR3 in DNA: TGCGCCAGCAGCTTGCGACAGGGGGAAAACGAGCAGTACTTC. This translates into CASSLRQGENEQYF. The whole variable domain, remainder taken from reference TRBV5-1 and TRBJ2-7, is KAGVTQTPRYLIKTRGQQVTLSCSPISGHRSVSWYQQTPGQGLQFLFEYFSETQRNKGNFPGRFSGRQFSNSRSEMNVSTLELGDSALYLCASSLRQGENEQYFGPGTRLTVT.

The chain has TRBV28 and TRBJ2-3, with 10 bases that match TRBD2. V trimming: 5 bases; J trimming: 4 bases; junction bases outside the gene matches: 9. This CDR3 region has 16 residues. In germline, CDR1 is MDHEN, CDR2 SYDVKM. DNA of the CDR3: TGTGCCAGCAGTCCGCATCTAGCGGGAGTTTCAGATACGCAGTATTTT. Protein: CASSPHLAGVSDTQYF.

The V call is TRBV11-2, the J call TRBJ2-1, with a tentative D call TRBD2 (7 bases). V was cut by 1 base and J by 8 bases, with 27 bases left in between. This CDR3 comprises 19 residues. Germline values: CDR1 SGHAT, CDR2 FQNNGV. CDR3 coding DNA: TGTGCCAGCAGCTTAGTAGTATTCGGGTCGGGGGGCCGCCGCCATGAGCAGTTCTTC. This encodes CASSLVVFGSGGRRHEQFF.

This clone was seen a few times. The V gene is TRBV7-8, the J gene TRBJ1-5; D is unclear. Germline V lookup: CDR1 SGHVS, CDR2 FQNEAQ. Trimming took off 3 bases at V and 9 bases at J, with 9 bases between the two ends. The CDR3 loop spans 12 amino acids. The CDR3 loop is CASSLQEGPQHF. For the CDR3, the DNA is TGTGCCAGCAGCTTGCAGGAGGGGCCCCAGCATTTT.

The V gene is TRBV11-2, the J gene TRBJ2-1, with D maybe TRBD1 (6 bases). Germline CDR1 and CDR2: SGHAT and FQNNGV. The CDR3 runs 15 residues. Trimming took 1 base from V and 4 from J, leaving 11 bases between them. Here the CDR3 DNA reads TGTGCCAGCAGCTTAGTAGGGGGAATTTACAATGAGCAGTTCTTC. Its translation is CASSLVGGIYNEQFF.

The V and J genes are TRBV6-6 and TRBJ2-2; 9 nucleotides line up with TRBD1. CDR3 length: 14 residues. The V gene's germline CDR1 is MNHNY and CDR2 SVGAGI (reference sequence). CDR3 sequence reads: CTSAGQGNTGELFF. The CDR3 DNA reads TGTACGTCAGCGGGACAGGGGAACACCGGGGAGCTGTTTTTT.